Presented here are 8 T cell receptor beta chains from one specimen sequenced in a study of T cells in Graves' hyperthyroidism and ophthalmopathy. Authors of the study amplified TCR beta CDR3 regions from RNA transcripts. When the TCR CDR3 underwent first-round RT-PCR, the HTBI primer set was used. TCRdb re-called the multiplex PCR reads with MiXCR, one entry per CDR3 protein. Here the sample spans 300,000 to 350,000 distinct CDR3 sequences, under 25% being singletons. Sequencing was done on a sample of blood. These receptors all stem from a woman between 45 and 60 years old with Graves' hyperthyroidism.

This clonotype was seen at least ten times. The chain carries TRBV27 and TRBJ2-7; D unclear. The CDR3 has 14 residues. The V end lost 8 bases, the J end lost 0 bases, and 14 bases lay between the germline ends. The V gene's germline CDR1 is MNHEY and CDR2 SMNVEV (reference sequence). DNA for the CDR3: TGTGCCAGCCGACCGTTAAGGAGCTCCTACGAGCAGTACTTC. Translated: CASRPLRSSYEQYF.

This clonotype was counted ten times or more. The rearrangement joins TRBV12-3 or TRBV12-4 to TRBJ2-1, with D maybe TRBD2 (5 bases). The CDR3 runs 12 residues. Trimming shortened V by 2 bases and J by 7 bases, and 6 bases separated the two germline ends. The CDR3 is CASSLRGNEQFF. CDR3 nucleotides: TGTGCCAGCAGTTTACGGGGAAATGAGCAGTTCTTC.

The chain links TRBV9 to TRBJ2-5; D is ambiguous. V was trimmed by 0 bases and J by 5 bases, leaving 14 bases between them. Germline lookup yields CDR1 SGDLS and CDR2 YYNGEE. The CDR3 is made up of 15 amino acids. This chain's CDR3 is CASSVAPSRLETQYF. DNA for the CDR3: TGTGCCAGCAGCGTAGCTCCCTCTAGGCTTGAGACCCAGTACTTC.

This clonotype was seen repeatedly, ten times or more. At one end, the junction sequence differs from germline, possibly due to a read error. The J gene is TRBJ2-3, the V gene TRBV7-9, with D possibly being TRBD1 (6 bases). CDR3 size: 15 residues. CDR1 and CDR2 (germline): SEHNR, FQNEAQ (reference sequence). This CDR3 reads CASSLGGHYTDTRYF. CDR3 in DNA: TGTGCCAGCAGCTTAGGGGGACACTACACAGATACGCGGTATTTT. Using reference TRBV7-9 and TRBJ2-3 for the parts outside the CDR3, the full variable domain is DTGVSQNPRHKITKRGQNVTFRCDPISEHNRLYWYRQTLGQGPEFLTYFQNEAQLEKSRLLSDRFSAERPKGSFSTLEIQRTEQGDSAMYLCASSLGGHYTDTRYFGPGTRLTVL.

There are many counts of this clonotype. The chain links TRBV2 to TRBJ2-7, with TRBD2 identical over 13 bases. Germline lookup yields CDR1 SNHLY and CDR2 FYNNEI. The CDR3 is made up of 14 amino acids. Unmatched junction bases numbered 4, after V lost 7 bases and J lost 4 bases. The CDR3 sequence is CASKTSGGAYEQYF. In DNA, the CDR3 is TGTGCCAGCAAAACTAGCGGGGGGGCTTACGAGCAGTACTTC.

Many counts were recorded for this clonotype. V and J are TRBV28 and TRBJ1-6; D may be TRBD1 (5 bases). This CDR3 spans 13 amino acids. Germline CDR1 MDHEN, CDR2 SYDVKM. Trimming stripped 6 bases from V and 7 bases from J, with 10 bases between. CDR3 bases: TGTGCCAGCAGGGACACCCTAAATTCACCCCTCCACTTT. As protein: CASRDTLNSPLHF.

This clonotype was counted at least ten times. The rearrangement uses TRBV11-3 and TRBJ2-5; D perhaps matches TRBD1 (7 bases). The CDR3 runs 13 residues. V dropped 7 bases and J dropped 4 bases, with 13 bases sitting between them. Germline V gene sequence: CDR1 SGHNT, CDR2 YENEEA. CDR3 in amino acids: CASTRGVGETQYF. The CDR3 region has the DNA TGTGCCAGCACCAGGGGGGTCGGAGAGACCCAGTACTTC.

For the CDR3, the DNA is TGCGCCAGCAGCTTGGCGGCCGGGACAGGGTTCACCGGGGAGCTGTTTTTT. Its translation: CASSLAAGTGFTGELFF. This chain uses TRBV5-1 with TRBJ2-2, with 9 nucleotides matching TRBD1. Germline V gene sequence: CDR1 SGHRS, CDR2 YFSETQ. V gave up 0 bases and J gave up 4 bases; unmatched junction bases: 7. This CDR3 contains 17 residues.